The present entry profiles one T cell receptor beta chain with its context. Its antigen is not known. Primers: 60 Vbeta forward and 13 Jbeta reverse. TCRdb's copy holds only in-frame clones and misses some; the assay was immunoSEQ multiplex PCR. The sample has roughly 200,000 clones, more than 65% seen once. The sample is drawn from a study of cytomegalovirus exposure and HLA in healthy donors. Overall study findings and caveats: The study recorded 150 to 200 TCR beta chains that were cytomegalovirus-associated.

Germline CDR1 and CDR2: MGHRA and YSYEKL. The CDR3 has 14 amino acids. Trimming took off 0 bases at V and 6 bases at J, with 12 bases between the two ends. This chain links TRBV4-1 with TRBJ2-7; perhaps TRBD1 as D (6 bases). The sequencing sample was made of PBMCs. This TCR derives from a man aged 45-65 years in good health and CMV-seronegative. CDR3 nucleotide sequence: TGCGCCAGCAGCCAAGATAACAGGGCGGGCGAGCAGTACTTC. This codes for CASSQDNRAGEQYF.